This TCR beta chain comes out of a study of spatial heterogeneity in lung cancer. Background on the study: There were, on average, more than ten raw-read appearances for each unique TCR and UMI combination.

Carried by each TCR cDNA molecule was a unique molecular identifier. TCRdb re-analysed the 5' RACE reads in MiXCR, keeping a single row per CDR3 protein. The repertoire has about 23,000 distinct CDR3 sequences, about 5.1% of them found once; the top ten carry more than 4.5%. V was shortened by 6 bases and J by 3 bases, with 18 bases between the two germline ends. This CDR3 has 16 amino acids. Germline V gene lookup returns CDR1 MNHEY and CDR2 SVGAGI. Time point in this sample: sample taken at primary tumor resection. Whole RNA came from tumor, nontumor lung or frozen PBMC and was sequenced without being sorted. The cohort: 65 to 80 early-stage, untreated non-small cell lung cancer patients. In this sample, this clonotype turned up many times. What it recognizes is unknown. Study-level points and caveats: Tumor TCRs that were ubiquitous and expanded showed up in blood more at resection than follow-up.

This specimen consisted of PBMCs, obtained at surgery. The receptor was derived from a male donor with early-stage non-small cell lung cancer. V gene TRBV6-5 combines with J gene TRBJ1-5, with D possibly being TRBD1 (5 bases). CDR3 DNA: TGTGCCAGCAGGACCCTTAGGCGTGGGGCCAATCAGCCCCAGCATTTT. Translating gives CASRTLRRGANQPQHF.